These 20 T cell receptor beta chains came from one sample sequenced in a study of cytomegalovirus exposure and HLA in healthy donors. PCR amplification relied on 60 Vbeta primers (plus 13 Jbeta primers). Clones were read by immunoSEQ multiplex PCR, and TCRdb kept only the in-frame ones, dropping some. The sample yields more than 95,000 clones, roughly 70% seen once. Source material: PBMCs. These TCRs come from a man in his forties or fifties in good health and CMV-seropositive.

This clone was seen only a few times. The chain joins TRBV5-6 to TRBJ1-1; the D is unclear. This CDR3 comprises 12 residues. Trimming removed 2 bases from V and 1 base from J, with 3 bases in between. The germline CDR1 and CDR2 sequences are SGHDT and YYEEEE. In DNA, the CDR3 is TGTGCCAGCAGCTTCAGGAACACTGAAGCTTTCTTT. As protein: CASSFRNTEAFF.

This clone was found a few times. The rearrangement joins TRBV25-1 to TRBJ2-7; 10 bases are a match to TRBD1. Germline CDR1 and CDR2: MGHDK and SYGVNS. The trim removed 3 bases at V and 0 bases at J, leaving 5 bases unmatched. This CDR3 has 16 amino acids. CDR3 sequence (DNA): TGTGCCAGCAGTGATGCGGGACAGGGGATCTCCTACGAGCAGTACTTC. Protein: CASSDAGQGISYEQYF.

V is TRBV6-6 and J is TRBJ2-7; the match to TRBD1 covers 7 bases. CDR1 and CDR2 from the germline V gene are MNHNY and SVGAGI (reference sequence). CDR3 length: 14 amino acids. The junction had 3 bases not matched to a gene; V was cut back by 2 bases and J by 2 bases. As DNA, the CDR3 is TGTGCCAGCAGTTACCGGGACAGTGCCTACGAGCAGTACTTC. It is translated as CASSYRDSAYEQYF.

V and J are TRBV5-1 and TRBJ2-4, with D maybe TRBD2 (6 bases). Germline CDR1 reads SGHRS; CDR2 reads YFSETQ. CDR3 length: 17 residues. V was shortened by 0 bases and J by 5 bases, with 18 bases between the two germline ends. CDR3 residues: CASSLVSVRPSENIQYF. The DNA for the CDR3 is TGCGCCAGCAGCTTGGTGAGTGTAAGGCCTAGCGAAAACATTCAGTACTTC.

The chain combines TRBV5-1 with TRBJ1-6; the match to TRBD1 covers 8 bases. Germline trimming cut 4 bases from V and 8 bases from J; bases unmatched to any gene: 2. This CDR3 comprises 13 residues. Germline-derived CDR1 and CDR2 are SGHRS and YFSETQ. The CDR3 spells CASSQGADSPLHF. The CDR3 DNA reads TGCGCCAGCAGCCAGGGGGCGGATTCACCCCTCCACTTT. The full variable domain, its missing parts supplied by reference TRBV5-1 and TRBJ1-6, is KAGVTQTPRYLIKTRGQQVTLSCSPISGHRSVSWYQQTPGQGLQFLFEYFSETQRNKGNFPGRFSGRQFSNSRSEMNVSTLELGDSALYLCASSQGADSPLHFGNGTRLTVT.

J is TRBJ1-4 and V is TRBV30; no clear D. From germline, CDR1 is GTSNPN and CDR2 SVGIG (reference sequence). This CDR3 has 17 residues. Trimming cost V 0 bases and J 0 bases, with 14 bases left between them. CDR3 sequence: CAWSVGRAGTTNEKLFF. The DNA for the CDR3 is TGTGCCTGGAGTGTGGGGAGGGCAGGTACAACTAATGAAAAACTGTTTTTT.

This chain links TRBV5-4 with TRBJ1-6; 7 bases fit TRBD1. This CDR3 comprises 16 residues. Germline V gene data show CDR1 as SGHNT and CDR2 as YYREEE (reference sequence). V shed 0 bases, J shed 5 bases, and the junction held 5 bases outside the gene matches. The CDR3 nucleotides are TGTGCCAGCAGCTTGGCTGCGGGACAGAATAATTCACCCCTCCACTTT. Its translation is CASSLAAGQNNSPLHF.

Here the CDR3 reads CASSQAPPVAKNIQYF. The CDR3 DNA follows: TGCGCCAGCAGCCAAGCCCCCCCAGTAGCCAAAAACATTCAGTACTTC. The rearrangement uses TRBV4-1 and TRBJ2-4; D is unresolved. V lost 1 base and J lost 0, with 10 bases in between. The V gene's germline CDR1 is MGHRA and CDR2 YSYEKL. This CDR3 is built from 16 residues.

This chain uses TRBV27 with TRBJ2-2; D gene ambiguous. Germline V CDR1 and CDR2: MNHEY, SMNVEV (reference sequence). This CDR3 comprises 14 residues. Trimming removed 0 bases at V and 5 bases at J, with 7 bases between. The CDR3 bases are TGTGCCAGCAGTTTATCTCCCGTGACCGGGGAGCTGTTTTTT. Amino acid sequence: CASSLSPVTGELFF.

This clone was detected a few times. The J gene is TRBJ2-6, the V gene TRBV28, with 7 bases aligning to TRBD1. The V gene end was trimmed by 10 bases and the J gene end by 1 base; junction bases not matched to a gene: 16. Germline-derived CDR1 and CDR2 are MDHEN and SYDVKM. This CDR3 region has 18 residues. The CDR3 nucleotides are TGTGCCACCAGACCGAGACAGGGCGATAGGTCTGGGGCCAACGTCCTGACTTTC. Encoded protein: CATRPRQGDRSGANVLTF.

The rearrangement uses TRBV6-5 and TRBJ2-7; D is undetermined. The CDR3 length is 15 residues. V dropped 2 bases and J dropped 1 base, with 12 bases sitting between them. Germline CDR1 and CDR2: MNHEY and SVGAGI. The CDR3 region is CASSYTLETSYEQYF. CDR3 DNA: TGTGCCAGCAGTTACACCCTCGAGACTTCCTACGAGCAGTACTTC.

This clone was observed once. The CDR3 coding sequence is TGCGCCAGCAGCTTGGGACAGGGTGACCGCGGCTACACCTTC. This encodes CASSLGQGDRGYTF. This sequence joins TRBV5-1 and TRBJ1-2; the match to TRBD1 covers 7 bases. Trimming took 0 bases from V and 8 from J; bases not matched to a gene: 7. Per germline, CDR1 SGHRS and CDR2 YFSETQ. The CDR3 has 14 amino acids.

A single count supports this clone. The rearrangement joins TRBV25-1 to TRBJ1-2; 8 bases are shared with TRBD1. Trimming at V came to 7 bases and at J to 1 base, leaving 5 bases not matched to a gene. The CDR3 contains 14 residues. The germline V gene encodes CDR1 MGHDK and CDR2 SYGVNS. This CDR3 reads CASKGQGGNYGYTF. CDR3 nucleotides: TGTGCCAGCAAAGGACAGGGCGGTAACTATGGCTACACCTTC.

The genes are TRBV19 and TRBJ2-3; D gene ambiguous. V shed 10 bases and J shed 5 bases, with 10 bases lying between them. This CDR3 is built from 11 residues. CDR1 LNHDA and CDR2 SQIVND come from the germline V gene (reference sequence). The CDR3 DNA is TGTGCCACCGCGCCTGGAGATACGCAGTATTTT. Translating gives CATAPGDTQYF.

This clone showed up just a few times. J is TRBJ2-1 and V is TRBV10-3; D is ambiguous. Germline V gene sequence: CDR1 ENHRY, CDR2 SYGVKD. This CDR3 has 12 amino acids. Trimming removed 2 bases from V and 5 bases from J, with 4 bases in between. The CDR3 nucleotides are TGTGCCATCAGTGAGGAGCACAATGAGCAGTTCTTC. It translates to CAISEEHNEQFF.

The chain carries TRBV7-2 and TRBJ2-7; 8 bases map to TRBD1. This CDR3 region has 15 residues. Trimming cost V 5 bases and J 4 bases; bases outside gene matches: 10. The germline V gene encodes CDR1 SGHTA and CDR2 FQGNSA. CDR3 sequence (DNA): TGTGCCAGCAGCACCCGACAGGGGAGTCCGTACGAGCAGTACTTC. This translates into CASSTRQGSPYEQYF. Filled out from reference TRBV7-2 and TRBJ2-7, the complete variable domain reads GAGVSQSPSNKVTEKGKDVELRCDPISGHTALYWYRQSLGQGLEFLIYFQGNSAPDKSGLPSDRFSAERTGGSVSTLTIQRTQQEDSAVYLCASSTRQGSPYEQYFGPGTRLTVT.

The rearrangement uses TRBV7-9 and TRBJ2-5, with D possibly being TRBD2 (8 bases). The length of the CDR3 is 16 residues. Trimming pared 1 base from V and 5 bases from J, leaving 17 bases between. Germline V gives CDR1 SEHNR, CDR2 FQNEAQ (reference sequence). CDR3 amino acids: CASSLVSGGGQETQYF. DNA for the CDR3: TGTGCCAGCAGCTTAGTGTCGGGAGGGGGACAGGAGACCCAGTACTTC.

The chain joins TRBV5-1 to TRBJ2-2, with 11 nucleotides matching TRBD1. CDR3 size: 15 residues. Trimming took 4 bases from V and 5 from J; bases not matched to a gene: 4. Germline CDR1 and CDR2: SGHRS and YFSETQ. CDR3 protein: CASSGGTGGTGELFF. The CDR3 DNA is TGCGCCAGCAGCGGAGGGACAGGGGGAACCGGGGAGCTGTTTTTT.

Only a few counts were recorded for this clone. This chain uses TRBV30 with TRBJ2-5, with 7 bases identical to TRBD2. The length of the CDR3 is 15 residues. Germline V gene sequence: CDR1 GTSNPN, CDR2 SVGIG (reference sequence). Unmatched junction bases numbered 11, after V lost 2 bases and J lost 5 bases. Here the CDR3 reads CAWSSGEGASETQYF. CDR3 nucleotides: TGTGCCTGGAGTAGCGGGGAGGGAGCGTCCGAGACCCAGTACTTC. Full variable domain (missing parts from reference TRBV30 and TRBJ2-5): SQTIHQWPATLVQPVGSPLSLECTVEGTSNPNLYWYRQAAGRGLQLLFYSVGIGQISSEVPQNLSASRPQDRQFILSSKKLLLSDSGFYLCAWSSGEGASETQYFGPGTRLLVL.

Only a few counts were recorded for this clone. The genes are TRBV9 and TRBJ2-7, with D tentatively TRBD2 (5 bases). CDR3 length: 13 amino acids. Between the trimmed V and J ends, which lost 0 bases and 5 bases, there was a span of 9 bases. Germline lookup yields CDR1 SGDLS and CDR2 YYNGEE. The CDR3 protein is CASSVGERDEQYF. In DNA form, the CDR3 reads TGTGCCAGCAGCGTAGGGGAGAGGGACGAGCAGTACTTC.